What follows is one TCR beta chain and its context. Antigen: not known. TCRdb's copy holds only in-frame clones and misses some; the assay was immunoSEQ multiplex PCR. Of 90,000 to 120,000 clones listed, 70% to 90% were seen once; the top ten hold about 2.5%. This specimen belongs to a study of T cell responses to AZD1222 COVID-19 vaccine. Study-wide results and limits: Variant regions that are unmutated are reportedly the target of nearly half of spike-specific TCRs. Donors were chiefly white British, with a greater number of females, and clonal diversity was perhaps underestimated. Vaccination with two AZD1222 doses was followed by a rise in Spike-specific TCR breadth and depth.

CDR1 is SGHNT and CDR2 is YYREEE in the germline V gene (reference sequence). J was trimmed by 4 bases and V by 1 base; bases with no gene match: 7. The length of the CDR3 is 16 residues. This sequence joins TRBV5-4 and TRBJ2-2, with 7 positions matching TRBD2. The sample consisted of peripheral blood, taken 28 days after the second AZD1222 dose. This clonotype was sampled from an adult who received the AZD1222 COVID-19 vaccine. CDR3 DNA sequence: TGTGCCAGCAGCTTGATGGCGGGAGTTGCCACCGGGGAGCTGTTTTTT. Translating gives CASSLMAGVATGELFF.